Listed below are T cell receptor beta chains from one sample, sequenced in a study of shared clonotypes between healthy human individuals. Sequenced by immunoSEQ multiplex PCR; TCRdb stores in-frame clones only, minus some. The sample shows about 500,000 clones, 75% to 80% of them seen only once. Sequencing input: PBMCs. The receptor source for this set is a woman aged 40 to 49 in good health. Some clones in this sample may be carry-over from other donors' samples. Each CDR3 is given with its conserved first and last residue. The D gene is left open where the match is weak. Size tells how often a clone was seen (once, few, many) or the class of an expanded clone, and some rows leave it out.

V gene,D gene,J gene,clone size,CDR3 DNA,CDR3 protein
TRBV28,NA,TRBJ2-6,NA,TGTGCCAGCAGTTCCAGGGTTTCTGGGGCCAACGTCCTGACTTTC,CASSSRVSGANVLTF
TRBV15,TRBD1,TRBJ1-1,NA,TGTGCCACCAGCAGAGCTGGGACAGACACTGAAGCTTTCTTT,CATSRAGTDTEAFF
TRBV15,NA,TRBJ2-1,NA,TGTGCCACCAGCAGAGGGACTCAAACGTACAATGAGCAGTTCTTC,CATSRGTQTYNEQFF
TRBV19,NA,TRBJ2-5,few,TGTGCCAGTAGCTCTACCCAAGCGACCCAGTACTTC,CASSSTQATQYF
TRBV10-3,TRBD2,TRBJ2-7,NA,TGTGCCATCAGACGGGAGGGCCCCGAGCAGTACTTC,CAIRREGPEQYF
TRBV11-3,NA,TRBJ2-1,NA,TGTGCCAGCAGCCCCGGAGGGCTGTACAATGAGCAGTTCTTC,CASSPGGLYNEQFF
TRBV7-2,TRBD2,TRBJ2-3,NA,TGTGCCAGCAGCTTAGCTGGACTAGTCACAGATACGCAGTATTTT,CASSLAGLVTDTQYF
TRBV4-1,TRBD2,TRBJ2-1,once,TGCGCCAGCAGCCACGGTGGCGGGAGTTCCTACAATGAGCAGTTCTTC,CASSHGGGSSYNEQFF
TRBV9,NA,TRBJ2-2,NA,TGTGCCAGTTCCCGGGACTTGGAGTCCGGGGAGCTGTTTTTT,CASSRDLESGELFF
TRBV10-1,TRBD2,TRBJ2-1,many,TGCGCCAGCAGTGAGAGCGGGAGGGCCCGGAATGAGCAGTTCTTC,CASSESGRARNEQFF
TRBV4-3,TRBD1,TRBJ1-5,NA,TGCGCCAGCAGCCAAGGGACAGGGGGTCAGCCCCAGCATTTT,CASSQGTGGQPQHF
TRBV10-2,TRBD1,TRBJ2-7,NA,TGCGCCAGCAGGACCCGACAGGGGATCTACGAGCAGTACTTC,CASRTRQGIYEQYF
TRBV9,NA,TRBJ1-2,few,TGTGCCAGCAGCCTCCTTGGCGGGAGTGGCTACACCTTC,CASSLLGGSGYTF
TRBV7-2,NA,TRBJ1-3,NA,TGTGCCAGCAGCTTAACTCAGGGGAACACCATATATTTT,CASSLTQGNTIYF
TRBV29-1,NA,TRBJ2-1,NA,TGCGGCGTTTTGACTAGATCTTACAATGAGCAGTTCTTC,CGVLTRSYNEQFF
TRBV10-1,TRBD2,TRBJ2-1,NA,TGCGCCAGCAGTGAGTCGGGGCAGGGACTAGAAGAGCAGTTCTTC,CASSESGQGLEEQFF
TRBV4-3,NA,TRBJ1-3,few,TGCGCCAGCAGCCCGCGGGTCGGAAACACCATATATTTT,CASSPRVGNTIYF
TRBV29-1,TRBD1,TRBJ1-1,NA,TGCAGCGTCAACAGGGGAAACGCTGAAGCTTTCTTT,CSVNRGNAEAFF
TRBV28,NA,TRBJ2-4,NA,TGTGCCAGCAGTTCCTTCGCGGCACTAGCCAAAAACATTCAGTACTTC,CASSSFAALAKNIQYF
TRBV15,NA,TRBJ2-5,few,TGTGCCACCAGCAGAGGCAGGTCCCAAGAGACCCAGTACTTC,CATSRGRSQETQYF
TRBV2,TRBD1,TRBJ1-5,NA,TGTGCCAGCAGTGAATGGGGGGACAGGGCTCAGCCCCAGCATTTT,CASSEWGDRAQPQHF
TRBV10-2,NA,TRBJ2-7,NA,TGCGCCAGCAGTGAAACGGTTCGCGAGCAGTACTTC,CASSETVREQYF
TRBV19,NA,TRBJ1-5,NA,TGTGCCAGTAATCCCGACTGGTGGGATCAGCCCCAGCATTTT,CASNPDWWDQPQHF
TRBV6-1,NA,TRBJ1-2,NA,TGTGCCAGCAGTGAAGGCGCTGGGGGAGCGCTAGCTAACTATGGCTACACCTTC,CASSEGAGGALANYGYTF
TRBV15,TRBD2,TRBJ2-7,once,TGTGCCACCAGCAGACCGGGACTAGCTTCCAGCTCCTACGAGCAGTACTTC,CATSRPGLASSSYEQYF
TRBV5-1,NA,TRBJ1-1,once,TGCGCCAGCAGCTTGAAGGGGTCGGACACTGAAGCTTTCTTT,CASSLKGSDTEAFF
TRBV15,NA,TRBJ1-3,NA,TGTGCCACCAGCAGAGATCCAGGGTTCTCTGGAAACACCATATATTTT,CATSRDPGFSGNTIYF
TRBV27,NA,TRBJ2-7,NA,TGTGCCAGCAGTTGGATTTTAGACAGCGAGCAGTACTTC,CASSWILDSEQYF
TRBV5-1,NA,TRBJ2-7,NA,TGCGCCAGCAGCTTGGAACGCTACGAGCAGTACTTC,CASSLERYEQYF
TRBV5-5,NA,TRBJ2-7,NA,TGTGCCAGCAGCTTGGCGGGCCGGCCCTACGAGCAGTACTTC,CASSLAGRPYEQYF
TRBV30,NA,TRBJ1-2,NA,TGTGCCTGGAGGGCTGCACGCTATGGCTACACCTTC,CAWRAARYGYTF
TRBV5-4,TRBD2,TRBJ2-7,NA,TGTGCCAGCAGCTTGGGACTAGCGGATTCCTACGAGCAGTACTTC,CASSLGLADSYEQYF
TRBV20-1,NA,TRBJ1-1,NA,TGCAGTGCTAGCCGGAAGGAAGAAGCTTTCTTT,CSASRKEEAFF
TRBV27,TRBD1,TRBJ1-1,few,TGTGCCAGCAGTTATCGCAGGGGGGACACTGAAGCTTTCTTT,CASSYRRGDTEAFF
TRBV7-3,TRBD1,TRBJ2-3,few,TGTGCCAGCAGCCCTAGGGGAGGACAGGGGATTGATACGCAGTATTTT,CASSPRGGQGIDTQYF
TRBV6-5,NA,TRBJ2-6,once,TGTGCCAGCAGTCCGGAAGGGGCTGGGGCCAACGTCCTGACTTTC,CASSPEGAGANVLTF
TRBV5-8,NA,TRBJ2-1,few,TGTGCCAGCAGCTTAGTTCCAGAGGCCTACAATGAGCAGTTCTTC,CASSLVPEAYNEQFF
TRBV7-9,NA,TRBJ2-1,NA,TGTGCCAGCAGCCCGACCGGATTCAATGAGCAGTTCTTC,CASSPTGFNEQFF
TRBV14,NA,TRBJ1-4,NA,TGTGCCAGCAGCCTTAATGAAAAACTGTTTTTT,CASSLNEKLFF
TRBV4-1,NA,TRBJ1-5,few,TGCGCCAGCAGCCAACTTGGTGACAATCAGCCCCAGCATTTT,CASSQLGDNQPQHF
TRBV6-5,NA,TRBJ2-5,NA,TGTGCCAGCAGCCCCGGGAGAGACGGAGAGACCCAGTACTTC,CASSPGRDGETQYF
TRBV5-6,TRBD1,TRBJ1-6,NA,TGTGCCAGCACCTACAATCAGGGGGCGAATCTCGATTCACCCCTCCACTTT,CASTYNQGANLDSPLHF
TRBV7-8,TRBD1,TRBJ1-2,NA,TGTGCCAGCAGCTTCAGGACAGGGGGCTCTGGCTACACCTTC,CASSFRTGGSGYTF
TRBV2,NA,TRBJ2-7,NA,TGTGCCAGCAGTGCGGCTAGTCACTCCTACGAGCAGTACTTC,CASSAASHSYEQYF
TRBV19,NA,TRBJ1-4,NA,TGTGCCAGTAGCACGGCAGGGGTTGAAAAACTGTTTTTT,CASSTAGVEKLFF
TRBV6-6,TRBD2,TRBJ2-3,NA,TGTGCCAGCGGACTACCGGGACTAGCGGATACGCAGTATTTT,CASGLPGLADTQYF
TRBV27,TRBD1,TRBJ1-3,NA,TGTGCCAGCAGCAGAGACAGGGGTAACACCATATATTTT,CASSRDRGNTIYF
TRBV30,NA,TRBJ2-5,medium-sized,TGTGCCTGGGAAACAAAAGAGACCCAGTACTTC,CAWETKETQYF
TRBV19,NA,TRBJ2-6,once,TGTGCCAGTAAGAGCTCTGGGGCCAACGTCCTGACTTTC,CASKSSGANVLTF
TRBV9,TRBD1,TRBJ2-1,once,TGTGCCAGCAGTAGGGACAGGGCCTACAATGAGCAGTTCTTC,CASSRDRAYNEQFF
TRBV9,NA,TRBJ1-5,NA,TGTGCCAGCAGCCCACTCCGGTCGGGCAATCAGCCCCAGCATTTT,CASSPLRSGNQPQHF
TRBV6-5,NA,TRBJ2-1,NA,TGTGCCAGCACCTCTGGCCGGGGAAACAATGAGCAGTTCTTC,CASTSGRGNNEQFF
TRBV10-3,NA,TRBJ2-2,once,TGTGCCATCAGTGAGTCGAGGCTGGGCGGGGAGCTGTTTTTT,CAISESRLGGELFF
TRBV9,TRBD2,TRBJ2-3,NA,TGTGCCAGCAGCGTAGAGGGACTAGCGGGAACAGATACGCAGTATTTT,CASSVEGLAGTDTQYF
TRBV7-8,TRBD1,TRBJ2-7,NA,TGTGCCAGCAGCTTCCCCATACAGGGGACCTACGAGCAGTACTTC,CASSFPIQGTYEQYF
TRBV7-2,TRBD2,TRBJ2-5,NA,TGTGCCAGCAGCACCGGGACTAGCACCCCAGAGACCCAGTACTTC,CASSTGTSTPETQYF
TRBV19,NA,TRBJ2-5,NA,TGTGCCAGTAGTTCCGGGGAGACCCAGTACTTC,CASSSGETQYF
TRBV5-4,TRBD2,TRBJ2-7,once,TGTGCCAGCAGCACTAGCGGGCAAGACTACGAGCAGTACTTC,CASSTSGQDYEQYF
TRBV5-6,NA,TRBJ2-7,NA,TGTGCCAGCAGCTTGGTGAGGAGGGGATCGGTGTACGAGCAGTACTTC,CASSLVRRGSVYEQYF